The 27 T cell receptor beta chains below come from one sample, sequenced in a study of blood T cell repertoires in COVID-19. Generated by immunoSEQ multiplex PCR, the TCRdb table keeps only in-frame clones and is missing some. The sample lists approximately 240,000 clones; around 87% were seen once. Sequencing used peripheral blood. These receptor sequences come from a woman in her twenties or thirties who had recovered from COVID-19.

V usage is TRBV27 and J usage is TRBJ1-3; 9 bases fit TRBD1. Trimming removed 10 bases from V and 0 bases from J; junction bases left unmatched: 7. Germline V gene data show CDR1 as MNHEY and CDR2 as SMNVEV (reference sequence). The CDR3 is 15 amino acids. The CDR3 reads CATMDRGHSGNTIYF. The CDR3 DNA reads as TGTGCCACCATGGACAGGGGACACTCTGGAAACACCATATATTTT.

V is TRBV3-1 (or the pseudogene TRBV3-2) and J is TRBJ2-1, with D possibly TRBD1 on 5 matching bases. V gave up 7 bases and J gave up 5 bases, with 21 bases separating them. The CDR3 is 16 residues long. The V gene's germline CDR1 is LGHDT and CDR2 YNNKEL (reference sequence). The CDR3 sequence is CASNSNQGKLDNEQFF. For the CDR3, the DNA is TGTGCCAGCAACTCCAACCAGGGAAAATTAGACAATGAGCAGTTCTTC.

CDR3 in DNA: TGCGCCAGCAGCTTTATCGGGGACTCTGGAAACACCATATATTTT. Translating it yields CASSFIGDSGNTIYF. The chain combines TRBV5-1 with TRBJ1-3; the D is unclear. V shed 2 bases and J shed 0 bases, with 9 bases lying between them. The CDR3 spans 15 residues. Per germline, CDR1 SGHRS and CDR2 YFSETQ.

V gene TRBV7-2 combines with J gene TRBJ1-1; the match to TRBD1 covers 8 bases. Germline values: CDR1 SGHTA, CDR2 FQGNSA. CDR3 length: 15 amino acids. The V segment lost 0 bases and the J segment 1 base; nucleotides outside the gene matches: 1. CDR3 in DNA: TGTGCCAGCAGCTTAGCGGGACAGGCGAACACTGAAGCTTTCTTT. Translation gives CASSLAGQANTEAFF. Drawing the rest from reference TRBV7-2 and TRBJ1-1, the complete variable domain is GAGVSQSPSNKVTEKGKDVELRCDPISGHTALYWYRQSLGQGLEFLIYFQGNSAPDKSGLPSDRFSAERTGGSVSTLTIQRTQQEDSAVYLCASSLAGQANTEAFFGQGTRLTVV.

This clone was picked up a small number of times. CDR3 in DNA: TGTGCCATCAGTCCCGGGACAGCAAACACCGGGGAGCTGTTTTTT. Protein product: CAISPGTANTGELFF. V gene TRBV10-3 combines with J gene TRBJ2-2; TRBD1 matches at 7 bases. Germline lookup yields CDR1 ENHRY and CDR2 SYGVKD. This CDR3 has 15 residues. The trim removed 5 bases at V and 2 bases at J, leaving 5 bases unmatched.

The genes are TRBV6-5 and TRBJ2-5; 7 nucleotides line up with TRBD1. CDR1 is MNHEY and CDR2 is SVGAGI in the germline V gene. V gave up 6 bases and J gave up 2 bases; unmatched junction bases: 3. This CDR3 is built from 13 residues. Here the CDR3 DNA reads TGTGCCAGCAGGACAGGGATACAAGAGACCCAGTACTTC. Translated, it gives CASRTGIQETQYF.

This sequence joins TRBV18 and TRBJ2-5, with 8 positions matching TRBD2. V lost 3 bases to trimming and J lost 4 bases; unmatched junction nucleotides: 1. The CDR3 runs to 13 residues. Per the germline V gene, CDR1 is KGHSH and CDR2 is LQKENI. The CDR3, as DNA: TGTGCCAGCTCACCGGGACTAGTAGAGACCCAGTACTTC. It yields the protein CASSPGLVETQYF.

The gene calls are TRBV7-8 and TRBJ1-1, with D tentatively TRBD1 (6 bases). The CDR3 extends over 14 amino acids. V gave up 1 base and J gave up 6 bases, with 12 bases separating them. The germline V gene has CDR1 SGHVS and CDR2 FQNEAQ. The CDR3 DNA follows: TGTGCCAGCAGCTTAGACAGGGCAATCCCTGAAGCTTTCTTT. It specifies CASSLDRAIPEAFF. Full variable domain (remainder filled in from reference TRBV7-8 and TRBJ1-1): GAGVSQSPRYKVAKRGQDVALRCDPISGHVSLFWYQQALGQGPEFLTYFQNEAQLDKSGLPSDRFFAERPEGSVSTLKIQRTQQEDSAVYLCASSLDRAIPEAFFGQGTRLTVV.

The chain's CDR3 is CASSIGGGQAGANVLTF. The DNA for the CDR3 is TGTGCCAGTAGTATCGGGGGTGGGCAGGCTGGGGCCAACGTCCTGACTTTC. The chain recombines TRBV19 with TRBJ2-6, with a tentative D call TRBD2 (6 bases). CDR1 is LNHDA, CDR2 SQIVND, per germline (reference sequence). V lost 3 bases and J lost 2, with 14 bases in between. The CDR3 has 17 residues.

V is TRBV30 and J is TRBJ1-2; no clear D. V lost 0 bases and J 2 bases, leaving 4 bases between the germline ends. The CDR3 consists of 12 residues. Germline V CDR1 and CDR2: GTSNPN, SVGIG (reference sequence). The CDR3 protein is CAWSVSNYGYTF. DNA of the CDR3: TGTGCCTGGAGTGTTTCAAACTATGGCTACACCTTC.

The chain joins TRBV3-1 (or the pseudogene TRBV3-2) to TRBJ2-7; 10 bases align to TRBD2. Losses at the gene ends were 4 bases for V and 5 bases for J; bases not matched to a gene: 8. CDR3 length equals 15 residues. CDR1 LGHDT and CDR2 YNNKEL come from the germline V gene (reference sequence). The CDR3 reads CASSPVVAGGHEQYF. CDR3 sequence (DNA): TGTGCCAGCAGCCCCGTGGTAGCGGGGGGCCACGAGCAGTACTTC.

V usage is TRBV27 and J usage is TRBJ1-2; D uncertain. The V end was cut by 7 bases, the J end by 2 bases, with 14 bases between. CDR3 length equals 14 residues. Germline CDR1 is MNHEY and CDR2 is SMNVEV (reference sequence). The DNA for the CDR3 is TGTGCCAGCAAGTCAGGACCGGGGAACTATGGCTACACCTTC. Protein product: CASKSGPGNYGYTF.

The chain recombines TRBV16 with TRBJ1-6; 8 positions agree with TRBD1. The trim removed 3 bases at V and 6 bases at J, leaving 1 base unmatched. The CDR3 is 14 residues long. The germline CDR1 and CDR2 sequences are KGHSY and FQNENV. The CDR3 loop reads CASSQDRVNSPLHF. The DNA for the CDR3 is TGTGCCAGCAGCCAGGACAGGGTTAATTCACCCCTCCACTTT.

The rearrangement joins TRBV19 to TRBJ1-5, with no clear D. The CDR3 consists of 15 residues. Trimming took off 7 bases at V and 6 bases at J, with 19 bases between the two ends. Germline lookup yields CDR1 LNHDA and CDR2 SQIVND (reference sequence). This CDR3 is CASTPGSTLGQPQHF. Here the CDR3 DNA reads TGTGCCAGTACCCCGGGATCCACGCTGGGTCAGCCCCAGCATTTT.

The chain's CDR3 is CASSIDSGGGALQEQFF. The CDR3 DNA follows: TGTGCCAGTAGTATAGATTCGGGCGGGGGGGCCCTCCAGGAGCAGTTCTTC. V gene TRBV19 combines with J gene TRBJ2-1, with TRBD2 identical over 9 bases. With 0 bases clipped from V and 10 bases from J, the junction kept 13 bases outside the gene matches. The CDR3 consists of 17 residues. CDR1 LNHDA and CDR2 SQIVND come from the germline V gene (reference sequence).

CDR3 amino acids: CASTRDRGKDEQFF. CDR3 nucleotide sequence: TGTGCCAGCACCCGGGACAGGGGGAAGGATGAGCAGTTCTTC. The V call is TRBV27, the J call TRBJ2-1, with 11 bases lining up with TRBD1. CDR3 length: 14 residues. CDR1 MNHEY and CDR2 SMNVEV come from the germline V gene (reference sequence). V lost 7 bases to trimming and J lost 8 bases; unmatched junction nucleotides: 7.

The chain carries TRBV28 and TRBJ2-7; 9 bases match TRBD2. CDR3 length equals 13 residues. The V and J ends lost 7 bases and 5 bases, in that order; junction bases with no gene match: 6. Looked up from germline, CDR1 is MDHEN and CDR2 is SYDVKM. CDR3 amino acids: CASNPGLANEQYF. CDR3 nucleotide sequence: TGTGCCAGCAACCCTGGACTAGCGAACGAGCAGTACTTC.

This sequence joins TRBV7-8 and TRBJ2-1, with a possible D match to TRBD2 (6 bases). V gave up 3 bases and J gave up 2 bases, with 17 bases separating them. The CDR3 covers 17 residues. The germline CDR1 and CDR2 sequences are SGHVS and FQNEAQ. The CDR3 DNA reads TGTGCCAGCAGCTTCAAAGCCGGGACTCCGGCCTACAATGAGCAGTTCTTC. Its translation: CASSFKAGTPAYNEQFF.

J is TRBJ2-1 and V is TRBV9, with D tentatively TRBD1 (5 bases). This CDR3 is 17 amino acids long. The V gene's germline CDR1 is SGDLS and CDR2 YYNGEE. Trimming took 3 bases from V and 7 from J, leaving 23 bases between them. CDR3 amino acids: CASSASTGPRQRNEQFF. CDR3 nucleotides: TGTGCCAGCAGCGCATCTACCGGGCCCAGACAGCGAAATGAGCAGTTCTTC.

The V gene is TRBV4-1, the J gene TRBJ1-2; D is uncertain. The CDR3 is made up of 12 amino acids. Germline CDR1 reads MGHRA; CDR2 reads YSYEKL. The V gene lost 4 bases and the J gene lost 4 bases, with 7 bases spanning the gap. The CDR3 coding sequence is TGCGCCAGCAGCCGGGCGGGCTATGGCTACACCTTC. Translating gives CASSRAGYGYTF.

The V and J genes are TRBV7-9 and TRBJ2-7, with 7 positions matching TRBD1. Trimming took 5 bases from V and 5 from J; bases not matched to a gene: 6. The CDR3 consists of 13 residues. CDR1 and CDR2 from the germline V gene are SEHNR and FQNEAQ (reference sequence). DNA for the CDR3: TGTGCCAGCAGCCCCTCCGACAGGGACGAGCAGTACTTC. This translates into CASSPSDRDEQYF.

The DNA for the CDR3 is TGTGCCAGCATTTCCCTGGCGGGTATGGCTAACTATGGCTACACCTTC. This translates into CASISLAGMANYGYTF. The chain recombines TRBV7-9 with TRBJ1-2; D is uncertain. This CDR3 contains 16 residues. Germline loops: CDR1 SEHNR, CDR2 FQNEAQ (reference sequence). V lost 7 bases and J 0 bases, leaving 18 bases between the germline ends.

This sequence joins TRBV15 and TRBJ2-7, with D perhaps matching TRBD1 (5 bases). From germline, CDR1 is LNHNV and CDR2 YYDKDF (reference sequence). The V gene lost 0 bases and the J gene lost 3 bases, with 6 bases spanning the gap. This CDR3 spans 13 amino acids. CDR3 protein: CATSREQGYEQYF. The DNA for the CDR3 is TGTGCCACCAGCAGAGAGCAGGGCTACGAGCAGTACTTC. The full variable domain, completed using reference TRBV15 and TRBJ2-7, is DAMVIQNPRYQVTQFGKPVTLSCSQTLNHNVMYWYQQKSSQAPKLLFHYYDKDFNNEADTPDNFQSRRPNTSFCFLDIRSPGLGDTAMYLCATSREQGYEQYFGPGTRLTVT.

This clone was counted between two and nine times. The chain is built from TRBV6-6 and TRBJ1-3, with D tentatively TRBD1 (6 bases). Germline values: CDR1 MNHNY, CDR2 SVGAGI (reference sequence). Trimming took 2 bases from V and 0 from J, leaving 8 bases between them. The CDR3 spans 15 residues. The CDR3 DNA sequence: TGTGCCAGCAGTTACGCGACAGGCTCTGGAAACACCATATATTTT. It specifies CASSYATGSGNTIYF.

CDR3 DNA: TGTGCCAGCAGCGTAGGCGTCAGGGACTATGGCTACACCTTC. Protein product: CASSVGVRDYGYTF. The rearrangement joins TRBV9 to TRBJ1-2; weak D call: TRBD1 (5 bases). The CDR3 has 14 residues. Germline lookup yields CDR1 SGDLS and CDR2 YYNGEE. V was cut by 0 bases and J by 3 bases, with 9 bases left in between.

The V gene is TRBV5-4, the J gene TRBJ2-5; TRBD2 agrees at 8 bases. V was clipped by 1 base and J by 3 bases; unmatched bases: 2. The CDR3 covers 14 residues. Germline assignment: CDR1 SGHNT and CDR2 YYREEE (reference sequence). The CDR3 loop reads CASSLSSGEETQYF. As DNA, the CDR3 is TGTGCCAGCAGCTTGAGTAGCGGGGAAGAGACCCAGTACTTC. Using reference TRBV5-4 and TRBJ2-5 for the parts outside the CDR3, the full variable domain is ETGVTQSPTHLIKTRGQQVTLRCSSQSGHNTVSWYQQALGQGPQFIFQYYREEENGRGNFPPRFSGLQFPNYSSELNVNALELDDSALYLCASSLSSGEETQYFGPGTRLLVL.

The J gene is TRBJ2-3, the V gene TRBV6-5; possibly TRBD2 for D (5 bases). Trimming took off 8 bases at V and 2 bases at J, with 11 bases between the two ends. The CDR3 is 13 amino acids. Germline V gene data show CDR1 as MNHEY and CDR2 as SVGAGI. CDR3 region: CASRLRYTDTQYF. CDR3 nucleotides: TGTGCCAGCCGACTACGTTACACAGATACGCAGTATTTT.